The sequence of this T cell receptor beta chain was determined in a study of Ad26.COV2.S vaccination and SARS-CoV-2 variants. The method was immunoSEQ multiplex PCR; TCRdb's version includes in-frame clones alone and lacks a portion of them. The table includes about 350,000 clones, 75% to 90% detected once. With 6 bases removed from V and 0 bases from J, the gap between germline ends came to 10 bases. This CDR3 has 14 amino acids. Germline V gene sequence: CDR1 MNHEY, CDR2 SVGAGI. Stated treatment: roughly 18 received Ad26.COV2.S at low or high dose, single or two shots; about 5 received placebo; per-sample allocation not given. The samples were gathered on day 63 after the first injection of vaccine or placebo.

The chain couples TRBV6-5 to TRBJ2-3; D gene uncertain. The sequence was obtained from a person between 18 and 60 years old who received the Ad26.COV2.S COVID-19 vaccine or a placebo. This specimen consisted of peripheral blood, obtained in a trial of Ad26.COV2.S vaccine versus placebo. CDR3 amino acids: CASRKRSSTDTQYF. CDR3 nucleotides: TGTGCCAGCAGGAAGAGGTCTAGCACAGATACGCAGTATTTT.